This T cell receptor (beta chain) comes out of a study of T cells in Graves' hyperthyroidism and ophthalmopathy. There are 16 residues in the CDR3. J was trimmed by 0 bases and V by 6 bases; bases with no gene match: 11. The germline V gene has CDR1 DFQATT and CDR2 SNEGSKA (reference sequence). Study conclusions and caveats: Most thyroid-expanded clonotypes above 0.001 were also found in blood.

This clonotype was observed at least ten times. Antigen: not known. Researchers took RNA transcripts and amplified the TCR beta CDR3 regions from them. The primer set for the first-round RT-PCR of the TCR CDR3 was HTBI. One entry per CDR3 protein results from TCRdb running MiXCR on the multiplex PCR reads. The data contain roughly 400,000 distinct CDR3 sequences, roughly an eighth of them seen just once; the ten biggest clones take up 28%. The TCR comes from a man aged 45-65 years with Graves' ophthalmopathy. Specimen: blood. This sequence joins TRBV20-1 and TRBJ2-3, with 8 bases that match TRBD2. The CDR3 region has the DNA TGCAGTGCAGAGGGACTAGAGGTGCTAAGCACAGATACGCAGTATTTT. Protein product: CSAEGLEVLSTDTQYF.